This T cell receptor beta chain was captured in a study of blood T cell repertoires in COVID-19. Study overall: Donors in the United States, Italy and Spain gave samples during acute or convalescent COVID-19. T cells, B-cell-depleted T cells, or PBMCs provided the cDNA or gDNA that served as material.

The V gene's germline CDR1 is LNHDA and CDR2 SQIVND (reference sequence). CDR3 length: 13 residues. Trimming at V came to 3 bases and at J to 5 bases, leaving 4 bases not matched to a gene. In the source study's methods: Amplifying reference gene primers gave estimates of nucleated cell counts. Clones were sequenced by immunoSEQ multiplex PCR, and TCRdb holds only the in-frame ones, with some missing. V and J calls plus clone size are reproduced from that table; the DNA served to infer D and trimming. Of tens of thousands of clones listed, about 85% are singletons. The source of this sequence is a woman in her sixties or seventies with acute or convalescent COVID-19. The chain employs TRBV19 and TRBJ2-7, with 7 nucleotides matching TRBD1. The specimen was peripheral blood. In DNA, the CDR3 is TGTGCCAGTAGTATCCGACAGGGAGACGAGCAGTACGTC. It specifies CASSIRQGDEQYV.